This T cell receptor beta chain was obtained from a study of blood T cells in healthy people across ages. Whole-study findings and limits: Unsorted PBMCs prevented conclusive naive versus antigen-experienced comparison. Both naive CD4+ cell counts and diversity were greater in long-lived donors than in aged donors.

A second about 6 to 12 cycle PCR used barcoded and J-beta primers. Tags on each cDNA molecule came from a template-switch adaptor with 12 random nucleotides. TCRdb re-derived calls from the 5' RACE reads in MiXCR, one entry per CDR3 protein. The sample consists of roughly 1,300,000 distinct CDR3 sequences, roughly 59% of them appearing once. Per germline, CDR1 MNHEY and CDR2 SMNVEV (reference sequence). Trimming took off 6 bases at V and 1 base at J, with 9 bases between the two ends. The CDR3 consists of 13 residues. A minimum of 5.5 micrograms of total RNA was extracted per sample. In this sample, this clonotype turned up a few times. Its specificity is unknown.

Material: blood. This chain uses TRBV27 with TRBJ1-1, with D possibly matching TRBD1 (5 bases). The receptor was isolated from a man younger than 30 in good health. The CDR3 DNA reads as TGTGCCAGCAGAGGGGTGGGGAACACTGAAGCTTTCTTT. Encoded protein: CASRGVGNTEAFF.